Listed below are T cell receptor beta chains from one sample, sequenced in a study of memory CD4+ T cells and cytomegalovirus serostatus. Only in-frame clones appear in the TCRdb table, and some are missing; sequencing was by immunoSEQ multiplex PCR. This table holds approximately 60,000 clones, about 81% found once. The sequenced sample consisted of memory CD4+ T cells from blood. The receptors here all came from an adult in good health and CMV-seronegative. The CDR3 runs from the conserved cysteine through the conserved F or W.

CDR3 protein: CAISEGLAGGDEQFF
V gene: TRBV10-3
J gene: TRBJ2-1

CDR3 protein: CASSPVTGRDEQFF
V gene: TRBV18
J gene: TRBJ2-1

CDR3 protein: CSHSEGTQAFF
V gene: TRBV20-1
J gene: TRBJ1-1

CDR3 protein: CASSQVHSGLAGRTDTQYF
V gene: TRBV4-3
J gene: TRBJ2-3

CDR3 protein: CASSQDKGGELFF
V gene: TRBV4-2
J gene: TRBJ2-2

CDR3 protein: CASSQGTANQPQHF
V gene: TRBV4-1
J gene: TRBJ1-5

CDR3 protein: CATNPRGTGANVLTF
V gene: TRBV15
J gene: TRBJ2-6

CDR3 protein: CASSFGGTGENEQFF
V gene: TRBV7-3
J gene: TRBJ2-1

CDR3 protein: CASIPGGGANYGYTF
V gene: TRBV6-6
J gene: TRBJ1-2

CDR3 protein: CASSQDKTPSGANVLTF
V gene: TRBV4-2
J gene: TRBJ2-6

CDR3 protein: CASSVDGSNQPQHF
V gene: TRBV9
J gene: TRBJ1-5

CDR3 protein: CASSLGVRGVQYF
V gene: TRBV7-3
J gene: TRBJ2-3

CDR3 protein: CASSLGGVDTEAFF
V gene: TRBV5-1
J gene: TRBJ1-1

CDR3 protein: CSGQDGNNEQFF
V gene: TRBV29-1
J gene: TRBJ2-1

CDR3 protein: CASSSGTGYEKLFF
V gene: TRBV7-9
J gene: TRBJ1-4

CDR3 protein: CASSLRGTNTGELFF
V gene: TRBV5-1
J gene: TRBJ2-2

CDR3 protein: CASSERAGGRTDTQYF
V gene: TRBV6-1
J gene: TRBJ2-3

CDR3 protein: CASSTRQGNTGELFF
V gene: TRBV7-2
J gene: TRBJ2-2

CDR3 protein: CASSSYDAGYGYTF
V gene: TRBV11-2
J gene: TRBJ1-2

CDR3 protein: CASSFSGKGNEQFF
V gene: TRBV11-3
J gene: TRBJ2-1

CDR3 protein: CASSTGQMNTEAFF
V gene: TRBV6-5
J gene: TRBJ1-1

CDR3 protein: CASSEHSGGSTEAFF
V gene: TRBV10-2
J gene: TRBJ1-1

CDR3 protein: CASSLPGTLSYEQYF
V gene: TRBV5-6
J gene: TRBJ2-7

CDR3 protein: CAWSSGGPQHF
V gene: TRBV30
J gene: TRBJ1-5

CDR3 protein: CASSADRAAHTQYF
V gene: TRBV7-2
J gene: TRBJ2-3

CDR3 protein: CASSQRRGSGANVLTF
V gene: TRBV5-1
J gene: TRBJ2-6

CDR3 protein: CASSQFDEQFF
V gene: TRBV18
J gene: TRBJ2-1

CDR3 protein: CASSPGTSAPSYEQYF
V gene: TRBV7-2
J gene: TRBJ2-7

CDR3 protein: CASLDSSFSYEQYF
V gene: TRBV2
J gene: TRBJ2-7

CDR3 protein: CASSPGTVNTEAFF
V gene: TRBV4-3
J gene: TRBJ1-1

CDR3 protein: CASSLLAGGVYEQYF
V gene: TRBV4-1
J gene: TRBJ2-7

CDR3 protein: CASRAPGGPHYEQYF
V gene: TRBV6-1
J gene: TRBJ2-7

CDR3 protein: CASSLSQISGANVLTF
V gene: TRBV7-9
J gene: TRBJ2-6

CDR3 protein: CASSLVTSGVRGYTF
V gene: TRBV7-9
J gene: TRBJ1-2

CDR3 protein: CASSLSPGSSYEQYF
V gene: TRBV5-4
J gene: TRBJ2-7

CDR3 protein: CASSFSTGNQPQHF
V gene: TRBV27
J gene: TRBJ1-5

CDR3 protein: CASSLYPSNTEAFF
V gene: TRBV7-9
J gene: TRBJ1-1

CDR3 protein: CASSLSSRFKVNNEQFF
V gene: TRBV7-9
J gene: TRBJ2-1

CDR3 protein: CASSPRGGSGKLFF
V gene: TRBV18
J gene: TRBJ1-4

CDR3 protein: CASSYGRDNEKLFF
V gene: TRBV6-5
J gene: TRBJ1-4

CDR3 protein: CASSTTGSLGEQYF
V gene: TRBV7-8
J gene: .

CDR3 protein: CASSFSGGSEAFF
V gene: TRBV7-2
J gene: TRBJ1-1

CDR3 protein: CASSLGRDTQSSQHF
V gene: TRBV7-2
J gene: TRBJ1-5

CDR3 protein: CASNRGQGYTGELFF
V gene: TRBV19
J gene: TRBJ2-2

CDR3 protein: CASRQDSGTGGYEQYF
V gene: TRBV28
J gene: TRBJ2-7

CDR3 protein: CASSQSKVTSRTDNEQFF
V gene: TRBV4-1
J gene: TRBJ2-1

CDR3 protein: CASSSQRVAGEETQYF
V gene: TRBV28
J gene: TRBJ2-5

CDR3 protein: CASTDWETQYF
V gene: TRBV2
J gene: TRBJ2-5

CDR3 protein: CATSRGRAQETQYF
V gene: TRBV6-1
J gene: TRBJ2-5

CDR3 protein: CASSTSGRTDTQYF
V gene: TRBV2
J gene: TRBJ2-3